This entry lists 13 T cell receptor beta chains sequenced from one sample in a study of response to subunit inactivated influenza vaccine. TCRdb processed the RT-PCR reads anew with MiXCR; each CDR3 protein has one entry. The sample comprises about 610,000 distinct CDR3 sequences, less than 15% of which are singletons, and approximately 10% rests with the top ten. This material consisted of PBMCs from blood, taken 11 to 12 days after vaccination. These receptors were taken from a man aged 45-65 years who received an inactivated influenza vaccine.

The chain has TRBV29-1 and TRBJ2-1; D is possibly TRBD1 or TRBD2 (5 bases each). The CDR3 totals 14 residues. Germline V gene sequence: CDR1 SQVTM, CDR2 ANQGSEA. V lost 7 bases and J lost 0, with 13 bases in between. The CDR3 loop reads CSAEGKSSYNEQFF. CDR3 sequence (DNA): TGCAGCGCCGAGGGGAAGAGCTCCTACAATGAGCAGTTCTTC.

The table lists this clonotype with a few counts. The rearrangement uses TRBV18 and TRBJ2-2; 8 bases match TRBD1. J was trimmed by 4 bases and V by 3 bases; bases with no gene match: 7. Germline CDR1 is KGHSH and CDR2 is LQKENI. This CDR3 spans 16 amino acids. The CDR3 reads CASSPPAGQGTGELFF. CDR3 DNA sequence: TGTGCCAGCTCACCGCCGGCAGGACAGGGCACCGGGGAGCTGTTTTTT.

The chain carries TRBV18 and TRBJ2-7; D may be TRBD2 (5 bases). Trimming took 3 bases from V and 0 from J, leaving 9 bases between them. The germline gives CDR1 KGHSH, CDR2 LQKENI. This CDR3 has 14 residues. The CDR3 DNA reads TGTGCCAGCTCACCGGGGAGTAGCTCCTACGAGCAGTACTTC. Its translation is CASSPGSSSYEQYF. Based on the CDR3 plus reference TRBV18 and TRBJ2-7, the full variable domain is NAGVMQNPRHLVRRRGQEARLRCSPMKGHSHVYWYRQLPEEGLKFMVYLQKENIIDESGMPKERFSAEFPKEGPSILRIQQVVRGDSAAYFCASSPGSSSYEQYFGPGTRLTVT.

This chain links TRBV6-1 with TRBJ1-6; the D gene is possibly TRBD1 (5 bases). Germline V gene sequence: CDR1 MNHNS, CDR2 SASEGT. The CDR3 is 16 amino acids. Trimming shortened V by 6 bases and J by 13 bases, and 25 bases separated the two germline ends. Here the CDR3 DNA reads TGTGCCAGCAGATCTGAAGGGACGCCGACATTTGGGCCCCTCCACTTT. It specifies CASRSEGTPTFGPLHF.

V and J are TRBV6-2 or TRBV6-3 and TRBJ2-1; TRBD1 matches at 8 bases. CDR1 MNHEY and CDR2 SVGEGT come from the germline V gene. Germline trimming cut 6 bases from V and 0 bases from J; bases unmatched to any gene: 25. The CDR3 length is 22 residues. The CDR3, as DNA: TGTGCCAGCAGGCCTATATGGACCTCGGGACAGGTATTAAAAAGCTCCTACAATGAGCAGTTCTTC. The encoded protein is CASRPIWTSGQVLKSSYNEQFF.

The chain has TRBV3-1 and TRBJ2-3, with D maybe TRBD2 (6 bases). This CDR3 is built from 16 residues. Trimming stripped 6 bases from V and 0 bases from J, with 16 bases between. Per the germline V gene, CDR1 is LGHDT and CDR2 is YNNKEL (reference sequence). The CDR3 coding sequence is TGTGCCAGCAGACGAGGCCGCGGGACTAGCACAGATACGCAGTATTTT. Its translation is CASRRGRGTSTDTQYF.

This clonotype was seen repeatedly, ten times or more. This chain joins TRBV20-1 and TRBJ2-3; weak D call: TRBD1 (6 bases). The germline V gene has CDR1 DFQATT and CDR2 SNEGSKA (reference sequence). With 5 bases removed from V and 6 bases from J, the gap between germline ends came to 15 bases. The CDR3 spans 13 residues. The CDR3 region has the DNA TGCAGTGCTCCCGGGACACTGGGGGATACGCAGTATTTT. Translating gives CSAPGTLGDTQYF.

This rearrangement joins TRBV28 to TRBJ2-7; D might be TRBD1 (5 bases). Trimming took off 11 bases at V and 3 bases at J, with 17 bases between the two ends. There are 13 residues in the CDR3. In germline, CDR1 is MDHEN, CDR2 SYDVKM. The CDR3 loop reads CAPLGQGYYEQYF. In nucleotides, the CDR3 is TGTGCCCCCTTAGGGCAGGGATACTACGAGCAGTACTTC. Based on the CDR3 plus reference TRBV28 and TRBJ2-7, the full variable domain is DVKVTQSSRYLVKRTGEKVFLECVQDMDHENMFWYRQDPGLGLRLIYFSYDVKMKEKGDIPEGYSVSREKKERFSLILESASTNQTSMYLCAPLGQGYYEQYFGPGTRLTVT.

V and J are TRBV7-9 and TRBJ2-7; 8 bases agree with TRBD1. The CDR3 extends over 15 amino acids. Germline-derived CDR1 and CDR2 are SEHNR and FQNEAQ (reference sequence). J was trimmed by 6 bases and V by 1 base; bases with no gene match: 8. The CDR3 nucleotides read TGTGCCAGCAGCTTAGGGGGACAGGACAGACTCGAGCAGTACTTC. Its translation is CASSLGGQDRLEQYF.

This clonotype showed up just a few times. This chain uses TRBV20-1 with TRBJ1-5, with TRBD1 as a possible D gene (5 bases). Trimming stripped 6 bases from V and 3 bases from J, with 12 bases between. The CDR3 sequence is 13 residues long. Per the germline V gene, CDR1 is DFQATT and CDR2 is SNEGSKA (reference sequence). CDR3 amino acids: CSATQGYNQPQHF. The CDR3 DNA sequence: TGCAGTGCAACTCAGGGTTACAATCAGCCCCAGCATTTT.

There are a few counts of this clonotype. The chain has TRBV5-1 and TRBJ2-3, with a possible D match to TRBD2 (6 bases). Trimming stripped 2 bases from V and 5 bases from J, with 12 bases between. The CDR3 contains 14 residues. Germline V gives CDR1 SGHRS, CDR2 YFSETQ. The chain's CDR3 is CASSFRLGGDTQYF. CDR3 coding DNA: TGCGCCAGCAGCTTCCGGTTGGGGGGAGATACGCAGTATTTT.

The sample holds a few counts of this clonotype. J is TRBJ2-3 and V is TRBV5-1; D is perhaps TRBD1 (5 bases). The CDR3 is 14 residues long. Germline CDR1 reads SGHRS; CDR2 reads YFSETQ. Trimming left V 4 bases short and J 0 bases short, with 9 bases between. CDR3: CASSQDKSTDTQYF. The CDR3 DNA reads TGCGCCAGCAGCCAGGACAAGAGCACAGATACGCAGTATTTT. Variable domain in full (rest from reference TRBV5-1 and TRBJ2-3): KAGVTQTPRYLIKTRGQQVTLSCSPISGHRSVSWYQQTPGQGLQFLFEYFSETQRNKGNFPGRFSGRQFSNSRSEMNVSTLELGDSALYLCASSQDKSTDTQYFGPGTRLTVL.

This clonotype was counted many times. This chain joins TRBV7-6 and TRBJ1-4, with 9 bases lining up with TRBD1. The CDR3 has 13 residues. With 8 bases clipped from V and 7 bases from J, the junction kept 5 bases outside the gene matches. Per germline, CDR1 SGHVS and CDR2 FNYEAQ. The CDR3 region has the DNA TGTGCCAGCGGCGAGGACAGGGGTGAAAAACTGTTTTTT. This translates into CASGEDRGEKLFF.